The clone carrying this T cell receptor (beta chain) showed up many times. The data derive from a study of blood T cell repertoires in COVID-19. Across the study: Sources were T cells, B-cell-depleted T cells, or PBMCs; the material itself was cDNA or gDNA.

The length of the CDR3 is 16 residues. Trimming at V came to 2 bases and at J to 2 bases, leaving 6 bases not matched to a gene. Germline loops: CDR1 MGHRA, CDR2 YSYEKL. Repertoires were generated with immunoSEQ multiplex PCR, while TCRdb's copy carries only in-frame clones and drops some. Here the sample spans tens of thousands of clones, roughly 80% being singletons. The sequenced sample was peripheral blood. The chain joins TRBV4-1 to TRBJ2-7; the match to TRBD2 covers 10 bases. The sequence came from a man older than 75 with active or convalescent COVID-19. DNA for the CDR3: TGCGCCAGCAGCCAAAGGGCCGGACTAGCGGCCTACGAGCAGTACTTC. This codes for CASSQRAGLAAYEQYF.